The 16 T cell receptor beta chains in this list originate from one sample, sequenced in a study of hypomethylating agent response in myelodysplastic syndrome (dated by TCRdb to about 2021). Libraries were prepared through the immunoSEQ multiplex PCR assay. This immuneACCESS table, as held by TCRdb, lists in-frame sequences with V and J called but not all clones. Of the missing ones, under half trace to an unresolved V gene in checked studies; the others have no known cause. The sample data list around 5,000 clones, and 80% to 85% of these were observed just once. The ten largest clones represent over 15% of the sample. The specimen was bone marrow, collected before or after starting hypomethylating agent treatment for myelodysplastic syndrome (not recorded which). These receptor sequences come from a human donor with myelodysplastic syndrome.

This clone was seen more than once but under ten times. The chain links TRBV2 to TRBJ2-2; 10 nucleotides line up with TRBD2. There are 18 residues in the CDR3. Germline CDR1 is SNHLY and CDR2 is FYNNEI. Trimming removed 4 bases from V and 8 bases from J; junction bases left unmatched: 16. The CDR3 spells CASSGIAGGTPRGGELFF. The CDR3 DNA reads TGTGCCAGCAGTGGCATAGCGGGGGGTACCCCGAGAGGAGGGGAGCTGTTTTTT.

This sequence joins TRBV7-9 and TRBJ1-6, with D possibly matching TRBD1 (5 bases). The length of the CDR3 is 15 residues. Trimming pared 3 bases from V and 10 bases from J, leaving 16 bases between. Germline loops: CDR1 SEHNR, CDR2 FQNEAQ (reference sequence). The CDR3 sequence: CASSLVQGSRSPLHF. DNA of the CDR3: TGTGCCAGCAGCTTGGTTCAGGGTTCTCGGTCACCCCTCCACTTT. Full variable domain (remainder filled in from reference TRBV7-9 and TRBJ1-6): DTGVSQNPRHKITKRGQNVTFRCDPISEHNRLYWYRQTLGQGPEFLTYFQNEAQLEKSRLLSDRFSAERPKGSFSTLEIQRTEQGDSAMYLCASSLVQGSRSPLHFGNGTRLTVT.

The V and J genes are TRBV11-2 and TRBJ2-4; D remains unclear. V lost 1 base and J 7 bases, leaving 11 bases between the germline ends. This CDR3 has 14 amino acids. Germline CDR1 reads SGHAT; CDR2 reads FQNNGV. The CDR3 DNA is TGTGCCAGCAGCTTAGTAGTTGGTGGCAACATTCAGTACTTC. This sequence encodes CASSLVVGGNIQYF.

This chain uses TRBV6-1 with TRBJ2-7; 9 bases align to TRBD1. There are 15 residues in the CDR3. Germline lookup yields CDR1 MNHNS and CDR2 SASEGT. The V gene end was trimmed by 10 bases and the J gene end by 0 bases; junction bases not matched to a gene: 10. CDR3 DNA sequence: TGTGCCACTCTTGACGGACAGGGGTTCTCCTACGAGCAGTACTTC. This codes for CATLDGQGFSYEQYF.

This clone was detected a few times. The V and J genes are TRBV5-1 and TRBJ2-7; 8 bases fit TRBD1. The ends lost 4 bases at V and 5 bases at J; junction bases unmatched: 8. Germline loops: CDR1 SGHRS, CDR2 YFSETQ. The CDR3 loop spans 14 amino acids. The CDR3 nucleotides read TGCGCCAGCAGCGAGCGGACAGGGTCCCACGAGCAGTACTTC. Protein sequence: CASSERTGSHEQYF.

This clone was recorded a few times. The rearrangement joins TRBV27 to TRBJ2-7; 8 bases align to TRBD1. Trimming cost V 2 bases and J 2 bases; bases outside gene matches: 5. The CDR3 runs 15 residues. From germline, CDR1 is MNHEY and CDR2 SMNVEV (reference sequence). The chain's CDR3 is CASSLSGQGAYEQYF. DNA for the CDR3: TGTGCCAGCAGTTTAAGCGGACAGGGCGCCTACGAGCAGTACTTC.

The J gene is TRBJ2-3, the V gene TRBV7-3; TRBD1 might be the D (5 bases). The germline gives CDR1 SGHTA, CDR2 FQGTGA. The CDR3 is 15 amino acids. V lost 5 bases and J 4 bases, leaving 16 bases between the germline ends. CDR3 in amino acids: CASSTSQVTSDTQYF. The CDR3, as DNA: TGTGCCAGCAGCACCTCACAGGTTACATCAGATACGCAGTATTTT.

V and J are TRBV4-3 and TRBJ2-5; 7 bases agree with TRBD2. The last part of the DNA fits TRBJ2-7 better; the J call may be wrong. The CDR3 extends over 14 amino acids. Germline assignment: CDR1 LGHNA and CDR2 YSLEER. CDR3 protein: CASSQAMGGNEQYF. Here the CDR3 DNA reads TGCGCCAGCAGCCAAGCCATGGGAGGGAACGAGCAGTACTTC.

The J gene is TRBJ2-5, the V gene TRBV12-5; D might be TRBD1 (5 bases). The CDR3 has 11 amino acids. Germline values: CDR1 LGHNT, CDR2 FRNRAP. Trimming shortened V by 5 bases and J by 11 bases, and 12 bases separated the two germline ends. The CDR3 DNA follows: TGTGCTAGTGGTCAGGGTTTTCAGCAGTACTTC. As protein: CASGQGFQQYF.

The chain's CDR3 is CASSAGTGGYEQYF. The CDR3 region has the DNA TGTGCCAGCAGTGCCGGGACAGGGGGGTACGAGCAGTACTTC. V and J are TRBV2 and TRBJ2-7; 11 bases align to TRBD1. J gave up 4 bases and V 4 bases, and 3 bases lay outside the gene matches. From germline, CDR1 is SNHLY and CDR2 FYNNEI. The CDR3 spans 14 residues.

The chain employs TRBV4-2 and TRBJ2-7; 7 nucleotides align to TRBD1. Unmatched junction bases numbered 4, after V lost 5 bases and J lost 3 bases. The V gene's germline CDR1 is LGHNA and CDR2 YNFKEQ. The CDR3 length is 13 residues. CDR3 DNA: TGTGCCAGCAGCTTCGCAGGGGGCTACGAGCAGTACTTC. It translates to CASSFAGGYEQYF.

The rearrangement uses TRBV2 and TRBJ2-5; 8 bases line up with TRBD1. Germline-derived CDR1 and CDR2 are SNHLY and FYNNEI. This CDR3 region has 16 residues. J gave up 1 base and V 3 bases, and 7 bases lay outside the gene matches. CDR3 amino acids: CASSEDRAQIQETQYF. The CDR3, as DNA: TGTGCCAGCAGTGAGGACAGGGCCCAAATCCAAGAGACCCAGTACTTC.

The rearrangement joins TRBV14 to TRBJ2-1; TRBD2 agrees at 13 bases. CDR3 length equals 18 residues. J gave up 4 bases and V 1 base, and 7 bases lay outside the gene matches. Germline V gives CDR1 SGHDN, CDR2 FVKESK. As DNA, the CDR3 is TGTGCCAGCAGCCAAGGTATCGGACTAGCGGGGGAGTACAATGAGCAGTTCTTC. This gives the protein CASSQGIGLAGEYNEQFF.

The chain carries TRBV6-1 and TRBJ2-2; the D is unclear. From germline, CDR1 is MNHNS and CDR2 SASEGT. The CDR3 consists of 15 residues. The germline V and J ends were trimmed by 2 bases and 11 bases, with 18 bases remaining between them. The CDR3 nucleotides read TGTGCCAGCAGTGAAACATCAGCTCCCTCAGGAGAGCTGTTTTTT. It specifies CASSETSAPSGELFF.

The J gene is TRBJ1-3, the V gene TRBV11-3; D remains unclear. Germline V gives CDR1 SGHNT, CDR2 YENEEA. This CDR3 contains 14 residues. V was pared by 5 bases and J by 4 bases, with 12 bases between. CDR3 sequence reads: CASSRVGPGNTIYF. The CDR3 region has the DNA TGTGCCAGCAGCCGCGTCGGACCCGGAAACACCATATATTTT.

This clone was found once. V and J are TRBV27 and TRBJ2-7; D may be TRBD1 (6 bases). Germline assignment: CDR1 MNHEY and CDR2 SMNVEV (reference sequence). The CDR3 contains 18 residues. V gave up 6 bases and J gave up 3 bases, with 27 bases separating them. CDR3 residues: CASRPAKTGTFNHYEQYF. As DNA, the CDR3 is TGTGCCAGCAGACCGGCTAAAACCGGGACATTCAACCACTACGAGCAGTACTTC.